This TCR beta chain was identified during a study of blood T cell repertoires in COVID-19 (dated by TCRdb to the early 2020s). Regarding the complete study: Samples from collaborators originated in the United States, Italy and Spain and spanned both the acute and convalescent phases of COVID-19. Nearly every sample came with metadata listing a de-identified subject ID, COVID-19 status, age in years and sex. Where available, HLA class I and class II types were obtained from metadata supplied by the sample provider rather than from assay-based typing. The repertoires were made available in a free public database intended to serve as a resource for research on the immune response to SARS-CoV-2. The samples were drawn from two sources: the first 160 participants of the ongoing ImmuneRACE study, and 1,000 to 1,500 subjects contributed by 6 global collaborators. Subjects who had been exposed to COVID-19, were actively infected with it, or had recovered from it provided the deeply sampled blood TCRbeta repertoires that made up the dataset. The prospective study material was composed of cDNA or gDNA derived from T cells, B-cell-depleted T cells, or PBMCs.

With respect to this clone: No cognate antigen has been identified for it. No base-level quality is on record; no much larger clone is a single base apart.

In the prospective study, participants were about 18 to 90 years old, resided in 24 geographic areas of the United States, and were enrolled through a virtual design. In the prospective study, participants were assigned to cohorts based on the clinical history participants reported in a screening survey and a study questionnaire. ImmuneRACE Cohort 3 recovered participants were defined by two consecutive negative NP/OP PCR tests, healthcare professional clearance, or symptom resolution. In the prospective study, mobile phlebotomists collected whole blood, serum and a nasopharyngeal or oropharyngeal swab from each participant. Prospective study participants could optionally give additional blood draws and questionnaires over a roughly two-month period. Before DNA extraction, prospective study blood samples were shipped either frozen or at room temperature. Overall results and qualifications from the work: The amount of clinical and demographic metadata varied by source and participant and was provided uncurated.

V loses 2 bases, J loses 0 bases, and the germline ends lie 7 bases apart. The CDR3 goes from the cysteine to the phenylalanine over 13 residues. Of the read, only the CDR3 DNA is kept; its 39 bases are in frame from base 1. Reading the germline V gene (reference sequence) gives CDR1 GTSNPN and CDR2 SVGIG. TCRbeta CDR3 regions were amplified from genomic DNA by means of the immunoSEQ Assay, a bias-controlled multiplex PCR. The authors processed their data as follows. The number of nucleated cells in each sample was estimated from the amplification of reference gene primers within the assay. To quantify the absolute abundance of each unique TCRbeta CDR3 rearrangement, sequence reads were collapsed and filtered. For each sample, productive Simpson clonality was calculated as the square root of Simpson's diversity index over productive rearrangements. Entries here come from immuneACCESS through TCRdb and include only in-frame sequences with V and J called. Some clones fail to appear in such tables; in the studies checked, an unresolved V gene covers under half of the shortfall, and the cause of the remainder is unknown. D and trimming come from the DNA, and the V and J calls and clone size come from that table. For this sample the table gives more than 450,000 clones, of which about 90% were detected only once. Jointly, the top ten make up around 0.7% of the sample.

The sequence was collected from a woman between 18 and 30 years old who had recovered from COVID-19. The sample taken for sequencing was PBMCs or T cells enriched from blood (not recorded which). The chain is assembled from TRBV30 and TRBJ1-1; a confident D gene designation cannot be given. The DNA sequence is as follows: TGTGCCTGGAGTACGCAGTTGAACACTGAAGCTTTCTTT. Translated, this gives CAWSTQLNTEAFF.